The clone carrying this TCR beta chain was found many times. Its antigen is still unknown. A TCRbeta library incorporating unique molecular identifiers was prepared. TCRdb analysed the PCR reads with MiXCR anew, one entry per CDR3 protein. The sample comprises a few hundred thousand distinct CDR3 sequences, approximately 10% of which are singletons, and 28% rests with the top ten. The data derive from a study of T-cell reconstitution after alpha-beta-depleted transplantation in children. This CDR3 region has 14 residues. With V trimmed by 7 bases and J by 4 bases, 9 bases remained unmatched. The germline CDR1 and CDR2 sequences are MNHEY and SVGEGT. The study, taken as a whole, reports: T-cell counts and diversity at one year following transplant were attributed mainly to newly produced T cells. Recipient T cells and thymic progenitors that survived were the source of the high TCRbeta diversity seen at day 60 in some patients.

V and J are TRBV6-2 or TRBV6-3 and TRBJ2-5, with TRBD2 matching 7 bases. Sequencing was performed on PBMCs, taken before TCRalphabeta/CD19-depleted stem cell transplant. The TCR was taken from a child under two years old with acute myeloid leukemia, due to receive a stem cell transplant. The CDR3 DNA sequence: TGTGCCAGCACCGAAACCTGGGGGGGAGAGACCCAGTACTTC. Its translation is CASTETWGGETQYF.